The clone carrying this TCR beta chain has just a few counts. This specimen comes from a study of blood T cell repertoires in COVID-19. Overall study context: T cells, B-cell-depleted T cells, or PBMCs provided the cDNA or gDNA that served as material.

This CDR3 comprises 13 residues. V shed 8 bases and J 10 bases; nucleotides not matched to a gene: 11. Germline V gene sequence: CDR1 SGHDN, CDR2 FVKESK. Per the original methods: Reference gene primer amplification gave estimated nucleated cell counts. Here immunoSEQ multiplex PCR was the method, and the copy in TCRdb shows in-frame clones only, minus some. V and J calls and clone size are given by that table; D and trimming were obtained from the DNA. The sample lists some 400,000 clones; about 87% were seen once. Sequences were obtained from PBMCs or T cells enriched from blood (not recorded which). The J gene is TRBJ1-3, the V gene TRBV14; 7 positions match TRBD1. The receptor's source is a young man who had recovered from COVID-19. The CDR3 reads CASESYRGGTIYF. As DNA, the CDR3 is TGTGCCAGCGAGTCATACAGGGGTGGGACCATATATTTT.